The clone carrying this T cell receptor (beta chain) turned up a few times. Its specificity is not known. TCRdb processed the RT-PCR reads anew with MiXCR; each CDR3 protein has one entry. The sample yields hundreds of thousands of distinct CDR3 sequences, approximately 13% seen once. The CDR3 has 12 residues. V gave up 4 bases and J gave up 9 bases, with 13 bases separating them. The germline CDR1 and CDR2 sequences are LNHNV and YYDKDF (reference sequence). This sample was taken from a study of response to subunit inactivated influenza vaccine. Study outcomes and limitations: With each seasonal influenza vaccination, the authors suggested, few new T cells are recruited.

The TCR sequence derives from a man between 45 and 60 years old who received an inactivated influenza vaccine. The J gene is TRBJ2-7, the V gene TRBV15, with D uncertain. The specimen was PBMCs from blood, collected 14 days before vaccination. The DNA for the CDR3 is TGTGCCACCAGCAAGCAGTACGAGCGGCAGTACTTC. This encodes CATSKQYERQYF.